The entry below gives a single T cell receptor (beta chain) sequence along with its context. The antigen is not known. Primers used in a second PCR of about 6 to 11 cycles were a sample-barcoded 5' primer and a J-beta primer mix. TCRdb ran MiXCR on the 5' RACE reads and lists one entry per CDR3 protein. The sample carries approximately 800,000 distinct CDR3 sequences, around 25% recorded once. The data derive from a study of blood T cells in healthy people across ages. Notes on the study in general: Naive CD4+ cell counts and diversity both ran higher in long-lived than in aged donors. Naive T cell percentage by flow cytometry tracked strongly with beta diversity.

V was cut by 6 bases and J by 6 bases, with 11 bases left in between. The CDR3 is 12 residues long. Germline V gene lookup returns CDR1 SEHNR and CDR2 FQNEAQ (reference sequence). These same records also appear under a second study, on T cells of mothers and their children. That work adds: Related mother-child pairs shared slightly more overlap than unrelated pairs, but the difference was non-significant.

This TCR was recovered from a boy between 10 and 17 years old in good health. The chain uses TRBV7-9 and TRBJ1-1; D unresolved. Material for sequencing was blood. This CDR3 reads CASRRLVPEAFF. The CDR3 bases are TGTGCCAGCAGGCGCCTCGTGCCTGAAGCTTTCTTT. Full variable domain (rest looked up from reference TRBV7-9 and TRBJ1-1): DTGVSQNPRHKITKRGQNVTFRCDPISEHNRLYWYRQTLGQGPEFLTYFQNEAQLEKSRLLSDRFSAERPKGSFSTLEIQRTEQGDSAMYLCASRRLVPEAFFGQGTRLTVV.